This T cell receptor beta chain came from a study of T-cell memory formation after mild COVID-19. Overall study results and limits: The study found contracting CD4+ clones mainly in CM and EM and contracting CD8+ clones in EMRA.

Worth noting for this clonotype: Its target is unknown.

One entry per CDR3 protein results from TCRdb running MiXCR on the 5' RACE reads. The data show roughly 320,000 distinct CDR3 sequences, under 30% seen once. The CDR3 sequence is 16 residues long. Trimming removed 7 bases from V and 5 bases from J, with 24 bases in between. This TCR was sampled from an adult woman who had mild COVID-19 (a few samples of this study predate the infection). Cell type and time point are not known. The chain links TRBV12-3 or TRBV12-4 to TRBJ2-7; TRBD1 might be the D (5 bases). Specimen: PBMCs or a T cell subset sorted from them (not recorded which). For the CDR3, the DNA is TGTGCCAGCACTTCCGCACAGGACCCGGAAATCCACGAGCAGTACTTC. It encodes CASTSAQDPEIHEQYF.